The 19 T cell receptor beta chains in this list originate from one sample, sequenced in a study of CD8 T cells in ankylosing spondylitis. From the 5' RACE reads, TCRdb called clonotypes with MiXCR, one entry per CDR3 protein. The sample includes about 160,000 distinct CDR3 sequences, around 43% of them seen just once. The sequencing input was synovial fluid, either unsorted or a sorted T cell fraction (not recorded which). These receptors all come from a male donor with ankylosing spondylitis.

In its sample, this clonotype was seen a few times. The chain has TRBV6-2 or TRBV6-3 and TRBJ1-1, with TRBD1 as a possible D gene (5 bases). Looked up from germline, CDR1 is MNHEY and CDR2 is SVGEGT. Between the trimmed V and J ends, which lost 2 bases and 4 bases, there was a span of 11 bases. The CDR3 consists of 14 residues. The CDR3 DNA follows: TGTGCCAGCAGTTACCGGGACTCGGTCACTGAAGCTTTCTTT. The encoded protein is CASSYRDSVTEAFF.

The V gene is TRBV7-3, the J gene TRBJ2-1, with D possibly being TRBD2 (6 bases). Germline V gene data show CDR1 as SGHTA and CDR2 as FQGTGA. The CDR3 covers 15 residues. Trimming took 5 bases from V and 4 from J, leaving 15 bases between them. The CDR3 sequence: CASSPLSGPYNEQFF. In nucleotides, the CDR3 is TGTGCCAGCAGCCCCCTTAGCGGACCATACAATGAGCAGTTCTTC.

This clonotype was observed a handful of times. The rearrangement links TRBV10-3 to TRBJ1-1, with a tentative D call TRBD1 (6 bases). The V and J ends lost 2 bases and 6 bases respectively, with 13 bases between them. Germline V gene sequence: CDR1 ENHRY, CDR2 SYGVKD. The CDR3 has 14 amino acids. CDR3 loop: CAISEQGPWAEAFF. CDR3 coding DNA: TGTGCCATCAGTGAGCAGGGGCCGTGGGCTGAAGCTTTCTTT.

This clonotype was seen at least ten times. This chain joins TRBV4-1 and TRBJ2-1, with TRBD2 identical over 11 bases. Trimming cost V 1 base and J 7 bases; bases outside gene matches: 6. Germline V CDR1 and CDR2: MGHRA, YSYEKL. The CDR3 runs 16 residues. The CDR3 region is CASSQVWLAGGNEQFF. CDR3 bases: TGCGCCAGCAGCCAAGTGTGGCTAGCGGGAGGAAATGAGCAGTTCTTC.

This clonotype came up many times. The J gene is TRBJ2-7, the V gene TRBV11-2, with D possibly matching TRBD1 (6 bases). The CDR3 is 16 residues long. Trimming took 5 bases from V and 2 from J, leaving 19 bases between them. Germline CDR1 reads SGHAT; CDR2 reads FQNNGV. CDR3 sequence: CASSPYGYRDTYEQYF. The DNA for the CDR3 is TGTGCCAGCAGCCCTTACGGATACAGGGACACCTACGAGCAGTACTTC.

The V call is TRBV11-2, the J call TRBJ2-1, with 9 bases fitting TRBD2. Germline trimming cut 0 bases from V and 0 bases from J; bases unmatched to any gene: 6. CDR3 length equals 18 residues. Germline loops: CDR1 SGHAT, CDR2 FQNNGV. As DNA, the CDR3 is TGTGCCAGCAGCTTAGATAGGTGCGGGGGGGCCTCCTACAATGAGCAGTTCTTC. This codes for CASSLDRCGGASYNEQFF. Complete variable domain (other parts from reference TRBV11-2 and TRBJ2-1): EAGVAQSPRYKIIEKRQSVAFWCNPISGHATLYWYQQILGQGPKLLIQFQNNGVVDDSQLPKDRFSAERLKGVDSTLKIQPAKLEDSAVYLCASSLDRCGGASYNEQFFGPGTRLTVL.

This clonotype was seen more than once but under ten times. The germline gene is not matched at one end of the junction; a read error may be the cause. The chain carries TRBV7-8 and TRBJ2-2; TRBD2 is a possible D gene (7 bases). This CDR3 is 13 amino acids long. Germline loops: CDR1 SGHVS, CDR2 FQNEAQ. CDR3 protein: CASSFRDTREVFF. In DNA, the CDR3 is TGTGCCAGCAGCTTCCGGGACACACGGGAGGTGTTTTTT. Full variable domain (remainder filled in from reference TRBV7-8 and TRBJ2-2): GAGVSQSPRYKVAKRGQDVALRCDPISGHVSLFWYQQALGQGPEFLTYFQNEAQLDKSGLPSDRFFAERPEGSVSTLKIQRTQQEDSAVYLCASSFRDTREVFFGEGSRLTVL.

This clonotype showed up just once. The chain combines TRBV28 with TRBJ2-4, with D perhaps given as TRBD1 or TRBD2 (6 bases each). This CDR3 has 17 residues. Deletions cut 3 bases from V and 9 bases from J, with 24 bases between. The germline V gene has CDR1 MDHEN and CDR2 SYDVKM. The CDR3 DNA reads TGTGCCAGCAGTTTTCCCCCGGGGGCAGGTGTTATAGTCATTCAGTACTTC. Protein: CASSFPPGAGVIVIQYF.

This clonotype was recorded at least ten times. The gene calls are TRBV5-1 and TRBJ1-1; 9 bases map to TRBD1. CDR3 length: 17 residues. With V trimmed by 4 bases and J by 0 bases, 10 bases remained unmatched. CDR1 and CDR2 from the germline V gene are SGHRS and YFSETQ. CDR3 in amino acids: CASSTGQGRPMNTEAFF. The DNA for the CDR3 is TGCGCCAGCAGCACGGGACAGGGAAGACCCATGAACACTGAAGCTTTCTTT.

This clonotype was counted only a few times. This chain connects TRBV5-1 to TRBJ2-1, with D uncertain. Germline V gene lookup returns CDR1 SGHRS and CDR2 YFSETQ. The ends were cut back, 2 bases at V and 2 bases at J, with 8 bases in the middle. The CDR3 length is 14 residues. The CDR3 coding sequence is TGCGCCAGCAGCTTTTATCACGCCTACAATGAGCAGTTCTTC. Translating gives CASSFYHAYNEQFF. Using reference TRBV5-1 and TRBJ2-1 for the parts outside the CDR3, the full variable domain is KAGVTQTPRYLIKTRGQQVTLSCSPISGHRSVSWYQQTPGQGLQFLFEYFSETQRNKGNFPGRFSGRQFSNSRSEMNVSTLELGDSALYLCASSFYHAYNEQFFGPGTRLTVL.

The chain carries TRBV7-9 and TRBJ2-2; TRBD1 agrees at 8 bases. After removal of 5 bases from V and 2 bases from J, the junction contained 7 bases not matched to a gene. CDR3 length: 16 amino acids. Per germline, CDR1 SEHNR and CDR2 FQNEAQ (reference sequence). The CDR3 DNA is TGTGCCAGCAGCAACCGGGACAGGATTAACACCGGGGAGCTGTTTTTT. Translation: CASSNRDRINTGELFF.

This clonotype was detected once. V and J are TRBV7-9 and TRBJ2-1; D is unresolved. With 3 bases removed from V and 9 bases from J, the gap between germline ends came to 18 bases. The germline V gene encodes CDR1 SEHNR and CDR2 FQNEAQ (reference sequence). This CDR3 spans 15 amino acids. CDR3 sequence (DNA): TGTGCCAGCAGCTTGACCTTGCCCTTTTTGGGTGAGCAGTTCTTC. This encodes CASSLTLPFLGEQFF. Variable domain in full (rest from reference TRBV7-9 and TRBJ2-1): DTGVSQNPRHKITKRGQNVTFRCDPISEHNRLYWYRQTLGQGPEFLTYFQNEAQLEKSRLLSDRFSAERPKGSFSTLEIQRTEQGDSAMYLCASSLTLPFLGEQFFGPGTRLTVL.

This chain links TRBV9 with TRBJ1-4, with 7 nucleotides matching TRBD1. Germline CDR1 reads SGDLS; CDR2 reads YYNGEE. The CDR3 extends over 17 amino acids. Trimming took 4 bases from V and 0 from J; bases not matched to a gene: 9. CDR3 protein: CASSSRDRFTTNEKLFF. The CDR3 region has the DNA TGTGCCAGCAGCTCCCGGGACAGATTCACAACTAATGAAAAACTGTTTTTT.

The V gene is TRBV5-1, the J gene TRBJ2-7, with TRBD1 matching over 9 bases. The CDR3 totals 15 residues. With 4 bases clipped from V and 3 bases from J, the junction kept 8 bases outside the gene matches. Germline-derived CDR1 and CDR2 are SGHRS and YFSETQ. DNA of the CDR3: TGCGCCAGCAGCCACAGGGGGCTTTTTATCTACGAGCAGTACTTC. This translates into CASSHRGLFIYEQYF.

This clonotype was detected only a few times. The chain combines TRBV2 with TRBJ1-2; 7 bases map to TRBD1. This CDR3 is 15 amino acids long. Germline CDR1 reads SNHLY; CDR2 reads FYNNEI. Trimming removed 6 bases from V and 6 bases from J; junction bases left unmatched: 13. The CDR3 loop is CASSPFRGSLNGYTF. CDR3 DNA: TGTGCCAGCAGCCCATTCAGGGGGTCCCTAAATGGCTACACCTTC.

The CDR3 sequence is CASSRWLGEGFNNEQFF. The CDR3 DNA follows: TGTGCCAGCAGCCGATGGTTAGGGGAGGGTTTTAACAATGAGCAGTTCTTC. This chain joins TRBV7-2 and TRBJ2-1; TRBD2 agrees at 7 bases. J gave up 5 bases and V 5 bases, and 15 bases lay outside the gene matches. The CDR3 is made up of 17 amino acids. Germline V gene data show CDR1 as SGHTA and CDR2 as FQGNSA.

This clonotype was counted ten times or more. The chain has TRBV10-3 and TRBJ1-2; D may be TRBD1 (6 bases). CDR3 length: 15 residues. V was cut by 3 bases and J by 3 bases, with 14 bases left in between. The germline CDR1 and CDR2 sequences are ENHRY and SYGVKD. This chain's CDR3 is CAISEGGGADYGYTF. The CDR3 DNA reads as TGTGCCATCAGTGAAGGGGGGGGTGCCGACTATGGCTACACCTTC.

The sample holds one count of this clonotype. This sequence joins TRBV4-3 and TRBJ2-2, with unresolved D. Germline V gene sequence: CDR1 LGHNA, CDR2 YSLEER. This CDR3 contains 16 residues. V lost 1 base and J 3 bases, leaving 12 bases between the germline ends. This CDR3 is CASSQGAGWHTGELFF. In DNA form, the CDR3 reads TGCGCCAGCAGCCAAGGGGCAGGTTGGCACACCGGGGAGCTGTTTTTT.

Concerning this clonotype itself: A junction end diverges from the germline sequence, so it may reflect a read error. The chain couples TRBV12-3 or TRBV12-4 to TRBJ1-5, with unresolved D. CDR3 length: 14 residues. CDR3 in DNA: TGTACCAGCAGTTTCTCCCAGGGCAATCAGCCCCAGCATTTT. It is translated as CTSSFSQGNQPQHF.